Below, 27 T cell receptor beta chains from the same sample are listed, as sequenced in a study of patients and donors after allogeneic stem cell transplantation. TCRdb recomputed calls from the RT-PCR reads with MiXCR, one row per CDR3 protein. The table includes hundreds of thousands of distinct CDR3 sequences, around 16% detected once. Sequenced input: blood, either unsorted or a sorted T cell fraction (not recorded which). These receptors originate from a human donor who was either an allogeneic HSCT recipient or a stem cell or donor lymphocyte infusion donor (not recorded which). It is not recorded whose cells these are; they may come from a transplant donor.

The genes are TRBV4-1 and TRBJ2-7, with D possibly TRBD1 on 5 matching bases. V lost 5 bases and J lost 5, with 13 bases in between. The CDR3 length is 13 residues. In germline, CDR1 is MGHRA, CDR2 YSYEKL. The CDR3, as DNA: TGCGCCAGCAGCTACCGAGACAGCCACGAGCAGTACTTC. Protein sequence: CASSYRDSHEQYF.

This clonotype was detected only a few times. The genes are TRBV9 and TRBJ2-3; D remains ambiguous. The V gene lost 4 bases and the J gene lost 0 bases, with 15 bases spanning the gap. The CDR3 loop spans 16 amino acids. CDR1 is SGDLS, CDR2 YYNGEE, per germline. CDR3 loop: CASSPRSPPSTDTQYF. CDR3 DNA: TGTGCCAGCAGCCCACGAAGCCCTCCTAGCACAGATACGCAGTATTTT.

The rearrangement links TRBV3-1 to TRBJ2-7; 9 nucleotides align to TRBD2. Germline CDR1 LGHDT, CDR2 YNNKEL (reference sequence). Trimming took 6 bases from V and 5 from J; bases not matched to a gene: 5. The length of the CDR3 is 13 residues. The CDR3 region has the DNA TGTGCCAGCAGTCCTAGCGGGACCCACGAGCAGTACTTC. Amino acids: CASSPSGTHEQYF.

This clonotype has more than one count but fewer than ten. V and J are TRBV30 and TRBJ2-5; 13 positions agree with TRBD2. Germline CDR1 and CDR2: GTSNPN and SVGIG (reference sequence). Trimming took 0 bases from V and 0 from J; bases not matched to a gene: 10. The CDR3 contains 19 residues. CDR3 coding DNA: TGTGCCTGGAGTGTTCTCCAACTAGCGGGGGGGCCGTACCAAGAGACCCAGTACTTC. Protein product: CAWSVLQLAGGPYQETQYF.

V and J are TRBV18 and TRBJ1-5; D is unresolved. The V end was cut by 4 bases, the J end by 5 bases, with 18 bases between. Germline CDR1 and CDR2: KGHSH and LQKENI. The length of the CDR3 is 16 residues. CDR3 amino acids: CASSRLPVQPHQPQHF. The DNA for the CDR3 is TGTGCCAGCTCACGCCTACCAGTACAACCCCATCAGCCCCAGCATTTT.

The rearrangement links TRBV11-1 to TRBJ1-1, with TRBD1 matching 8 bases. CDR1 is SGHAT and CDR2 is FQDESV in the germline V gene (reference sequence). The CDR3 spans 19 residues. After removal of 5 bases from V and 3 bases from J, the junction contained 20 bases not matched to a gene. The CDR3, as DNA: TGTGCCAGCAGCCCCCATTGGAGGGAGACAGGGGAGTCCCACACTGAAGCTTTCTTT. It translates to CASSPHWRETGESHTEAFF.

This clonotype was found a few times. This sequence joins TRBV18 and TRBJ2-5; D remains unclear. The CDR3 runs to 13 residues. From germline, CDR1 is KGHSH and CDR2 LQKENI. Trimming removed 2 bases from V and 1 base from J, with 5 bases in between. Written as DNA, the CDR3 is TGTGCCAGCTCACCAGAAACCCAAGAGACCCAGTACTTC. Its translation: CASSPETQETQYF.

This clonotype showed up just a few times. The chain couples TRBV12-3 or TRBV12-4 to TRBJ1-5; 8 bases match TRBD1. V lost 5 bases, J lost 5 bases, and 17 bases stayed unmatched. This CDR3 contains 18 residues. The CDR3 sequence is CASSARGQGGSRDQPQHF. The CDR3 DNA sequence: TGTGCCAGCAGTGCCCGCGGACAGGGAGGTTCTCGGGATCAGCCCCAGCATTTT.

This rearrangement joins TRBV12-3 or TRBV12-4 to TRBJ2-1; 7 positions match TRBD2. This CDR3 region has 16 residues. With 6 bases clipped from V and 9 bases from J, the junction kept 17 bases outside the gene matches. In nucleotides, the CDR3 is TGTGCCAGCAGCTCCCTCGCGGGCGGGGGATCGGGTGAGCAGTTCTTC. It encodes CASSSLAGGGSGEQFF.

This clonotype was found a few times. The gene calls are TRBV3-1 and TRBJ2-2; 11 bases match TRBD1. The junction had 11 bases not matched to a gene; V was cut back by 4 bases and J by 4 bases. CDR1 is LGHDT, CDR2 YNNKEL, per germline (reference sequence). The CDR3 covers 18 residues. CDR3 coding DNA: TGTGCCAGCAGCCCAATCATAGGACAGGGGGCACGCACCGGGGAGCTGTTTTTT. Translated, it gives CASSPIIGQGARTGELFF. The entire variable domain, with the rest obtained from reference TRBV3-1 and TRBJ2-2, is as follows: DTAVSQTPKYLVTQMGNDKSIKCEQNLGHDTMYWYKQDSKKFLKIMFSYNNKELIINETVPNRFSPKSPDKAHLNLHINSLELGDSAVYFCASSPIIGQGARTGELFFGEGSRLTVL.

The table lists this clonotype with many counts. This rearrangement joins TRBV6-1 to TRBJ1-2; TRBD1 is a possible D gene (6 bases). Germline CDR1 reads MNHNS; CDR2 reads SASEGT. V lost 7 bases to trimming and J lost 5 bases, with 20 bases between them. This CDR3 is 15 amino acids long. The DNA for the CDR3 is TGTGCCAGCACCTTTAGAGTGGCAGGGGAATATGGCTACACCTTC. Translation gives CASTFRVAGEYGYTF.

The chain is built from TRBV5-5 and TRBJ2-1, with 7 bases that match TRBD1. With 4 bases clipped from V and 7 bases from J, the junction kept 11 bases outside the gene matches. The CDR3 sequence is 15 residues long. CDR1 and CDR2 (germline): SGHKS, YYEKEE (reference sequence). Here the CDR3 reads CASSPSRDSWNEQFF. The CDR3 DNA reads TGTGCCAGCAGCCCTTCCCGGGACAGTTGGAATGAGCAGTTCTTC.

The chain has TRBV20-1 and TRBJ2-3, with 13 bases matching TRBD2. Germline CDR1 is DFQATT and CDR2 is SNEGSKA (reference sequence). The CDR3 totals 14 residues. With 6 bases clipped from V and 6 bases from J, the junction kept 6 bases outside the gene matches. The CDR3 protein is CSATTSGGADTQYF. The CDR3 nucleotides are TGCAGTGCCACCACTAGCGGGGGGGCCGATACGCAGTATTTT.

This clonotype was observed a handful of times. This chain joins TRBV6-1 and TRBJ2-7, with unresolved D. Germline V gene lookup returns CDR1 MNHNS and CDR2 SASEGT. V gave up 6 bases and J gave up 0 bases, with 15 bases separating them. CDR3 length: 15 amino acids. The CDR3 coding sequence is TGTGCCAGCAGGAAGGTTTTACAGTCCTCCTACGAGCAGTACTTC. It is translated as CASRKVLQSSYEQYF.

This CDR3 is CASSLSYGGQPQHF. As DNA, the CDR3 is TGTGCCAGCAGTTTGTCGTACGGGGGTCAGCCCCAGCATTTT. The genes are TRBV27 and TRBJ1-5, with a possible D match to TRBD1 (5 bases). Germline lookup yields CDR1 MNHEY and CDR2 SMNVEV (reference sequence). Trimming pared 3 bases from V and 6 bases from J, leaving 12 bases between. This CDR3 contains 14 residues.

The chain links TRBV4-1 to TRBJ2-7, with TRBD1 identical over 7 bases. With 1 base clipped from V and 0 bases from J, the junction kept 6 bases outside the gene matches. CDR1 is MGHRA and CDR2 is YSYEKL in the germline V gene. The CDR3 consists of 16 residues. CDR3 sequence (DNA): TGCGCCAGCAGCCAAGGCGGACAGGCTTCCTCCTACGAGCAGTACTTC. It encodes CASSQGGQASSYEQYF.

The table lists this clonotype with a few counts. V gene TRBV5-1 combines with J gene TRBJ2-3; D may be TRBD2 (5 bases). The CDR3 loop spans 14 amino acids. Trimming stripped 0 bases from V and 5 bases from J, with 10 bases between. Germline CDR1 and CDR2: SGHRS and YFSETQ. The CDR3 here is CASSLGTGKDTQYF. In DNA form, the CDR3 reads TGCGCCAGCAGCTTGGGGACTGGAAAAGATACGCAGTATTTT. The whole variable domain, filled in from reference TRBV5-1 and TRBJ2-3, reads KAGVTQTPRYLIKTRGQQVTLSCSPISGHRSVSWYQQTPGQGLQFLFEYFSETQRNKGNFPGRFSGRQFSNSRSEMNVSTLELGDSALYLCASSLGTGKDTQYFGPGTRLTVL.

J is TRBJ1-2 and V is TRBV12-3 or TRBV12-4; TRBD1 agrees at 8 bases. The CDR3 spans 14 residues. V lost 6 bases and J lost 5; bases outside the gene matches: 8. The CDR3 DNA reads TGTGCCAGCAGACAGACAGGGGTTGGGTATGGCTACACCTTC. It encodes CASRQTGVGYGYTF.

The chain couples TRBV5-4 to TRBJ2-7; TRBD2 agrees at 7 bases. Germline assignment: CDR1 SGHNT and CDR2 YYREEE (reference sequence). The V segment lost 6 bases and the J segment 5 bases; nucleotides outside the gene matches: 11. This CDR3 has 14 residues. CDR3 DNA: TGTGCCAGCACCTTTGGGGGAGGGCCCCACGAGCAGTACTTC. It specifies CASTFGGGPHEQYF.

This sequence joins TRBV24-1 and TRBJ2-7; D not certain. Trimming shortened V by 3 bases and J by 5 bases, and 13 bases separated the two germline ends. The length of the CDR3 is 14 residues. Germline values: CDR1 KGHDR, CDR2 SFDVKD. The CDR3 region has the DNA TGTGCCACCAGTGATCCGCGGTTCGTCCACGAGCAGTACTTC. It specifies CATSDPRFVHEQYF.

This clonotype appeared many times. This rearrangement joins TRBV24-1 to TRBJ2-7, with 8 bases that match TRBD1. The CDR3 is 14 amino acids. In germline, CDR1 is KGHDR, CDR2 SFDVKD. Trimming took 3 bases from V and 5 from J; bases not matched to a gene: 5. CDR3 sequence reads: CATSDRTGFDEQYF. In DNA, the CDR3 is TGTGCCACCAGTGATAGGACAGGGTTCGACGAGCAGTACTTC.

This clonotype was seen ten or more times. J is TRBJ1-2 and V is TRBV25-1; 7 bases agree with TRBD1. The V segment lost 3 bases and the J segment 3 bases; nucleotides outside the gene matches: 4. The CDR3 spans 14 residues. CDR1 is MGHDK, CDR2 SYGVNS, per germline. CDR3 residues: CASSETGSDYGYTF. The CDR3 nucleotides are TGTGCCAGCAGTGAGACAGGGTCCGACTATGGCTACACCTTC.

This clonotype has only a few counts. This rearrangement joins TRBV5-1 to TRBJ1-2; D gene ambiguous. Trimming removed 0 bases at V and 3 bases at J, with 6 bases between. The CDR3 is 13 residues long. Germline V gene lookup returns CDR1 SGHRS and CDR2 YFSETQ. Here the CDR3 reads CASSLVSDYGYTF. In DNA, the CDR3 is TGCGCCAGCAGCTTGGTCAGTGACTATGGCTACACCTTC. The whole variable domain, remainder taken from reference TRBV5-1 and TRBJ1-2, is KAGVTQTPRYLIKTRGQQVTLSCSPISGHRSVSWYQQTPGQGLQFLFEYFSETQRNKGNFPGRFSGRQFSNSRSEMNVSTLELGDSALYLCASSLVSDYGYTFGSGTRLTVV.

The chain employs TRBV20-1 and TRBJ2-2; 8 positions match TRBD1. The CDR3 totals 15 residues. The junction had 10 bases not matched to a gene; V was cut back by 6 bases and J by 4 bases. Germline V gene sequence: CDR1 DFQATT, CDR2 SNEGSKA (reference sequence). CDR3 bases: TGCAGTGCCGACGACGGACAGGGTGGCACCGGGGAGCTGTTTTTT. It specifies CSADDGQGGTGELFF.

The CDR3 coding sequence is TGTGCCAGCAGCCGGGACCTCACGCAGTATTTT. Its translation is CASSRDLTQYF. The J gene is TRBJ2-3, the V gene TRBV2, with D perhaps matching TRBD1 or TRBD2 (5 bases each). With 6 bases removed from V and 9 bases from J, the gap between germline ends came to 10 bases. The CDR3 spans 11 residues. Per germline, CDR1 SNHLY and CDR2 FYNNEI. The full variable domain, completed using reference TRBV2 and TRBJ2-3, is EPEVTQTPSHQVTQMGQEVILRCVPISNHLYFYWYRQILGQKVEFLVSFYNNEISEKSEIFDDQFSVERPDGSNFTLKIRSTKLEDSAMYFCASSRDLTQYFGPGTRLTVL.

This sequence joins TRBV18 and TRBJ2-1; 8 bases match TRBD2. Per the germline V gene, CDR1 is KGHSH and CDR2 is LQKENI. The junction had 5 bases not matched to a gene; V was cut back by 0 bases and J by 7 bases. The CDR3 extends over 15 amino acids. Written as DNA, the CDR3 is TGTGCCAGCTCACCACCGGCGGGAGGATCGAATGAGCAGTTCTTC. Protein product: CASSPPAGGSNEQFF.

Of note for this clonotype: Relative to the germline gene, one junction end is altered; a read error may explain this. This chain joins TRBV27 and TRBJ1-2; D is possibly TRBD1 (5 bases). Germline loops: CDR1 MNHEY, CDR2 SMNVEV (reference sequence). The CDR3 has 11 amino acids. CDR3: CASSQGYGHTF. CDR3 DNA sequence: TGTGCCAGCAGTCAGGGTTATGGCCACACCTTC.